This T cell receptor (beta chain) was captured in a study of blood T cell repertoires in COVID-19. As for the study in general: Sources were T cells, B-cell-depleted T cells, or PBMCs; the material itself was cDNA or gDNA.

Measured with immunoSEQ multiplex PCR; TCRdb has only the in-frame clones, and not every one. The sample shows approximately 250,000 clones, about 88% of them seen only once. Trimming cost V 4 bases and J 7 bases, with 11 bases left between them. This CDR3 has 14 residues. Germline-derived CDR1 and CDR2 are SNHLY and FYNNEI. Source material: peripheral blood. This chain joins TRBV2 and TRBJ1-6; weak D call: TRBD1 (6 bases). The sequence was obtained from a woman between 65 and 79 years old with COVID-19, enrolled during active disease. CDR3 region: CASSVRTVNSPLHF. The DNA for the CDR3 is TGTGCCAGCAGTGTCCGGACAGTCAATTCACCCCTCCACTTT.